A single sample is the source of the 17 T cell receptor beta chains below, sequenced in a study of vaccination and CD4 T cells after COVID-19. Antigens of these TCRs are unknown. An Oncomine TCR Beta short-read assay was used to sequence the DNA from cultured CD4+ T cells. TCRdb recomputed calls from the PCR reads with MiXCR, one row per CDR3 protein. Of approximately 8,600 distinct CDR3 sequences listed, more than 45% were seen once; the top ten hold roughly 27%. The treatment: approximately 11-day PBMC culture with coronavirus spike peptide pools or control peptides (ViraFEST assay). Prior to the COVID-19 pandemic (2011-2018), the unexposed donor's CD4+ T cells were collected. Sequencing input: CD4+ T cells from blood, cultured in vitro. These receptors all stem from a human donor in good health.

The rearrangement links TRBV10-1 to TRBJ2-3; 15 positions agree with TRBD2. J lost 1 base, V lost 2 bases, and 4 bases had no gene match. Germline V CDR1 and CDR2: WNHNN, SYGVQD (reference sequence). CDR3 length equals 18 residues. The CDR3 region is CASSEGLAGGPGTDTQYF. CDR3 nucleotides: TGCGCCAGCAGTGAGGGACTAGCGGGGGGGCCTGGCACAGATACGCAGTATTTT.

V usage is TRBV6-1 and J usage is TRBJ1-2; 9 positions agree with TRBD1. Germline CDR1 MNHNS, CDR2 SASEGT. The CDR3 spans 13 residues. J gave up 8 bases and V 6 bases, and 7 bases lay outside the gene matches. The CDR3 is CASRGTGGQGYTF. In DNA, the CDR3 is TGTGCCAGCAGAGGTACAGGGGGCCAGGGCTACACCTTC.

A word on this clonotype: At one end the junction does not follow the germline gene, possibly because of a read error. The genes are TRBV6-1 and TRBJ2-7, with 9 positions matching TRBD1. Germline loops: CDR1 MNHNS, CDR2 SASEGT. There are 14 residues in the CDR3. The CDR3 DNA is TGTGCCAGCAGTCCGGGGACAGGGAAGACGGGTCCCAACTTC. Translated: CASSPGTGKTGPNF.

This chain links TRBV29-1 with TRBJ1-2; TRBD1 might be the D (6 bases). V was trimmed by 6 bases and J by 2 bases, leaving 19 bases between them. There are 15 residues in the CDR3. Germline CDR1 is SQVTM and CDR2 is ANQGSEA. The CDR3 sequence: CSVERGGSRNYGYTF. As DNA, the CDR3 is TGCAGCGTCGAAAGAGGGGGTTCCCGGAACTATGGCTACACCTTC.

The CDR3 DNA follows: TGTGCCAGTAGTATAGATTGGGGGAACACTGAAGCTTTCTTT. This codes for CASSIDWGNTEAFF. This rearrangement joins TRBV19 to TRBJ1-1, with D unresolved. The CDR3 contains 14 residues. CDR1 and CDR2 (germline): LNHDA, SQIVND (reference sequence). V shed 0 bases and J shed 1 base, with 6 bases lying between them.

V usage is TRBV20-1 and J usage is TRBJ2-5, with 11 bases fitting TRBD2. Trimming at V came to 1 base and at J to 5 bases, leaving 9 bases not matched to a gene. This CDR3 comprises 16 residues. Germline CDR1 reads DFQATT; CDR2 reads SNEGSKA (reference sequence). CDR3 in amino acids: CSARVRVAGGPETQYF. For the CDR3, the DNA is TGCAGTGCTAGAGTAAGAGTAGCGGGAGGGCCGGAGACCCAGTACTTC.

This clonotype appeared a few times. This chain connects TRBV5-1 to TRBJ1-2; no firm D call. With 0 bases removed from V and 4 bases from J, the gap between germline ends came to 4 bases. In germline, CDR1 is SGHRS, CDR2 YFSETQ. This CDR3 spans 12 amino acids. CDR3 protein: CASSLGVYGYTF. The DNA for the CDR3 is TGCGCCAGCAGCTTGGGCGTCTATGGCTACACCTTC.

The chain employs TRBV6-2 or TRBV6-3 and TRBJ1-5; D uncertain. The CDR3 loop spans 14 amino acids. Germline V gene sequence: CDR1 MNHEY, CDR2 SVGEGT. V lost 4 bases and J lost 3, with 10 bases in between. CDR3 residues: CASSSGPANQPQHF. Here the CDR3 DNA reads TGTGCCAGCAGTTCAGGACCGGCCAATCAGCCCCAGCATTTT.

The chain is built from TRBV12-3 or TRBV12-4 and TRBJ1-1, with 10 bases aligning to TRBD1. This CDR3 has 17 residues. Unmatched junction bases numbered 5, after V lost 1 base and J lost 0 bases. The DNA for the CDR3 is TGTGCCAGCAGTTTAGAGGGACAGGGGCGACTGAACACTGAAGCTTTCTTT. This translates into CASSLEGQGRLNTEAFF.

This clonotype has only a few counts. The J gene is TRBJ1-2, the V gene TRBV7-8, with D hard to call. This CDR3 region has 12 residues. Deletions cut 6 bases from V and 6 bases from J, with 11 bases between. Germline lookup yields CDR1 SGHVS and CDR2 FQNEAQ. CDR3 bases: TGTGCCAGCAGTACCGGGTTAGATGGCTACACCTTC. This codes for CASSTGLDGYTF.

The sample holds a few counts of this clonotype. The rearrangement uses TRBV24-1 and TRBJ2-5, with 8 bases that match TRBD1. Per germline, CDR1 KGHDR and CDR2 SFDVKD. V was clipped by 8 bases and J by 7 bases; unmatched bases: 11. There are 14 residues in the CDR3. The CDR3 loop reads CATTDRGQAGTQYF. The DNA for the CDR3 is TGTGCCACCACCGATCGGGGACAGGCGGGGACCCAGTACTTC.

This rearrangement joins TRBV6-1 to TRBJ2-1; 14 bases agree with TRBD2. With V trimmed by 6 bases and J by 6 bases, 13 bases remained unmatched. The CDR3 is 18 residues long. From germline, CDR1 is MNHNS and CDR2 SASEGT. CDR3 loop: CASRGGLAGEFSTNEQFF. The CDR3, as DNA: TGTGCCAGCAGGGGGGGACTAGCGGGGGAGTTTTCCACCAATGAGCAGTTCTTC.

This sequence joins TRBV7-2 and TRBJ2-7; unclear D gene. Germline V gene lookup returns CDR1 SGHTA and CDR2 FQGNSA. CDR3 length equals 14 residues. V lost 1 base, J lost 6 bases, and 13 bases lay in between. This CDR3 is CASSLGVAGSEQYF. Here the CDR3 DNA reads TGTGCCAGCAGCTTAGGGGTCGCAGGCTCCGAGCAGTACTTC.

In this sample, this clonotype turned up a few times. V is TRBV7-2 and J is TRBJ2-7; TRBD2 matches at 8 bases. The CDR3 runs to 15 residues. V shed 5 bases and J 5 bases; nucleotides not matched to a gene: 11. The germline gives CDR1 SGHTA, CDR2 FQGNSA. The CDR3 here is CASSKDFGGGNEQYF. The CDR3 bases are TGTGCCAGCAGCAAAGATTTTGGCGGGGGGAACGAGCAGTACTTC.

V gene TRBV6-5 combines with J gene TRBJ1-1, with D possibly being TRBD1 (5 bases). There are 15 residues in the CDR3. Trimming took off 2 bases at V and 5 bases at J, with 15 bases between the two ends. Germline lookup yields CDR1 MNHEY and CDR2 SVGAGI. In DNA form, the CDR3 reads TGTGCCAGCAGTTACCTGACGGGGGGTAGTACTGAAGCTTTCTTT. Its translation: CASSYLTGGSTEAFF.

This clonotype turned up a few times. The J gene is TRBJ1-1, the V gene TRBV24-1; D may be TRBD1 (5 bases). The CDR3 is made up of 11 amino acids. Germline V gives CDR1 KGHDR, CDR2 SFDVKD. The ends were cut back, 4 bases at V and 8 bases at J, with 7 bases in the middle. The CDR3: CATSEGTEAFF. The CDR3 bases are TGTGCCACCAGTGAAGGGACGGAAGCTTTCTTT.

A few counts support this clonotype. The chain couples TRBV19 to TRBJ2-4, with no clear D. V lost 7 bases and J 8 bases, leaving 18 bases between the germline ends. This CDR3 comprises 14 residues. Germline V lookup: CDR1 LNHDA, CDR2 SQIVND (reference sequence). CDR3 sequence reads: CASTATVSRDIQYF. The CDR3 nucleotides are TGTGCCAGTACCGCCACCGTCAGTCGGGACATTCAGTACTTC.